What follows are 9 T cell receptor beta chains derived from one specimen sequenced in a study of T cells after posttransplantation cyclophosphamide. Cyclophosphamide on days +3 and +4 followed busulfan-fludarabine conditioning and a marrow graft. The repertoire was sequenced with immunoSEQ multiplex PCR; TCRdb's copy has only in-frame clones and lacks some. The table shows some 43,000 clones, with roughly 87% occurring only once. The sample here was PBMCs, taken 60 to 65 days after allogeneic stem cell transplant with posttransplant cyclophosphamide. The receptors shown here come from a male patient aged 55 to 70 who received an allogeneic stem cell transplant from a related donor and was CMV-positive. Some T cells may be the graft donor's.

The CDR3 spells CASSLTGTGYTF. CDR3 sequence (DNA): TGTGCCAGCAGCCTCACAGGGACTGGCTACACCTTC. The rearrangement joins TRBV14 to TRBJ1-2, with D tentatively TRBD1 (6 bases). CDR3 length: 12 amino acids. Per germline, CDR1 SGHDN and CDR2 FVKESK. V was trimmed by 4 bases and J by 7 bases, leaving 10 bases between them.

The V gene is TRBV4-1, the J gene TRBJ1-2, with D perhaps TRBD1 (5 bases). Germline V gene data show CDR1 as MGHRA and CDR2 as YSYEKL. Trimming took off 3 bases at V and 6 bases at J, with 11 bases between the two ends. The CDR3 runs 13 residues. CDR3 loop: CASSHDRGDGYTF. DNA of the CDR3: TGCGCCAGCAGCCACGACAGAGGTGATGGCTACACCTTC.

The V and J genes are TRBV9 and TRBJ2-5; 10 bases fit TRBD1. Near its end, the DNA agrees better with TRBJ2-7, so the J call may be wrong. The CDR3 consists of 13 residues. In germline, CDR1 is SGDLS, CDR2 YYNGEE. The CDR3 region has the DNA TGTGCCAGCAGCGCCGGACAGGGGGACGAGCAGTACTTC. Its translation is CASSAGQGDEQYF.

This rearrangement joins TRBV28 to TRBJ1-1; weak D call: TRBD1 (5 bases). The CDR3 has 16 amino acids. The V end was cut by 6 bases, the J end by 3 bases, with 20 bases between. Per germline, CDR1 MDHEN and CDR2 SYDVKM. CDR3 coding DNA: TGTGCCAGCAGCACCCCCCACGGAAGGGGCGACACTGAAGCTTTCTTT. Its translation: CASSTPHGRGDTEAFF.

This chain links TRBV23-1 with TRBJ2-7; 12 bases align to TRBD1. TRBV23-1 is treated as an ORF (open reading frame) with a function not yet certain. J was trimmed by 3 bases and V by 4 bases; bases with no gene match: 10. The CDR3 runs to 17 residues. The CDR3 DNA reads as TGCGCCAGCAGTCGCCCCCCGGGACAGGGGGCTTACTACGAGCAGTACTTC. Translated, it gives CASSRPPGQGAYYEQYF.

The V gene is TRBV19, the J gene TRBJ2-1; 15 positions agree with TRBD2. The CDR3 has 18 residues. Trimming at V came to 5 bases and at J to 5 bases, leaving 10 bases not matched to a gene. The germline CDR1 and CDR2 sequences are LNHDA and SQIVND (reference sequence). CDR3 in amino acids: CASSPRTSGGVGHNEQFF. For the CDR3, the DNA is TGTGCCAGTAGTCCAAGGACTAGCGGGGGGGTAGGCCACAATGAGCAGTTCTTC.

The V gene is TRBV27, the J gene TRBJ1-2; TRBD1 might be the D (5 bases). Germline-derived CDR1 and CDR2 are MNHEY and SMNVEV (reference sequence). V was clipped by 6 bases and J by 7 bases, with 15 bases between them. The CDR3 covers 13 residues. The DNA for the CDR3 is TGTGCCAGCAGCTCCCGGGGAGGGGTTGGCTACACCTTC. It yields the protein CASSSRGGVGYTF.

The chain's CDR3 is CASSFGENGGADNEQFF. DNA for the CDR3: TGCGCCAGCAGCTTCGGGGAGAACGGGGGGGCGGACAATGAGCAGTTCTTC. The genes are TRBV5-1 and TRBJ2-1; 8 bases map to TRBD2. The V gene's germline CDR1 is SGHRS and CDR2 YFSETQ. V trimming: 2 bases; J trimming: 5 bases; junction bases outside the gene matches: 12. The length of the CDR3 is 17 residues. The full variable domain, completed using reference TRBV5-1 and TRBJ2-1, is KAGVTQTPRYLIKTRGQQVTLSCSPISGHRSVSWYQQTPGQGLQFLFEYFSETQRNKGNFPGRFSGRQFSNSRSEMNVSTLELGDSALYLCASSFGENGGADNEQFFGPGTRLTVL.

This chain uses TRBV6-4 with TRBJ1-2; D uncertain. V shed 0 bases and J shed 7 bases, with 9 bases lying between them. In germline, CDR1 is MRHNA, CDR2 SNTAGT. The CDR3 spans 13 residues. CDR3 DNA sequence: TGTGCCAGCAGTGACTCGAGGGCCGGTGGCTACACCTTC. The encoded protein is CASSDSRAGGYTF.